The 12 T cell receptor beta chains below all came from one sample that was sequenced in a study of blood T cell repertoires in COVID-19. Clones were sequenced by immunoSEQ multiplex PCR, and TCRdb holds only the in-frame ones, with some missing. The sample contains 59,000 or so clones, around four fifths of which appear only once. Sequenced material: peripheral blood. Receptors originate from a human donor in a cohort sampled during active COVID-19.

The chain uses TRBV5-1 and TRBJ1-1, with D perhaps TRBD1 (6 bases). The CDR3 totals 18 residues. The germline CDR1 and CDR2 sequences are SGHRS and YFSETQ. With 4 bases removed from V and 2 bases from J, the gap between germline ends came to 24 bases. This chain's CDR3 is CASSRRQTGRGANTEAFF. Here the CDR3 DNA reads TGCGCCAGCAGCCGCCGACAGACAGGTCGTGGGGCTAACACTGAAGCTTTCTTT.

The CDR3 loop reads CASSPVGGKVLFF. The CDR3, as DNA: TGTGCCAGCAGCCCTGTAGGGGGTAAGGTGCTGTTTTTT. The rearrangement uses TRBV6-2 or TRBV6-3 and TRBJ2-2; maybe TRBD1 (6 bases). Germline V lookup: CDR1 MNHEY, CDR2 SVGEGT. The CDR3 covers 13 residues. V lost 6 bases to trimming and J lost 13 bases, with 18 bases between them.

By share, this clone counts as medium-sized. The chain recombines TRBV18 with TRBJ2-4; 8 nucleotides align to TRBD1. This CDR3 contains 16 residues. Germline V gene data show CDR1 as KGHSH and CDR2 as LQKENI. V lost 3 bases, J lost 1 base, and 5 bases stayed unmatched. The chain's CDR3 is CASSPPQGVAKNIQYF. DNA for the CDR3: TGTGCCAGCTCACCGCCACAGGGGGTGGCCAAAAACATTCAGTACTTC.

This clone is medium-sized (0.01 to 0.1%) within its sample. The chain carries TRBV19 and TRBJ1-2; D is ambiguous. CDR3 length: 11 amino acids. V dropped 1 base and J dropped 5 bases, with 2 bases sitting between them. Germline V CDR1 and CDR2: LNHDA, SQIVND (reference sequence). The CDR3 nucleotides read TGTGCCAGTAGTATAGCATATGGCTACACCTTC. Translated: CASSIAYGYTF.

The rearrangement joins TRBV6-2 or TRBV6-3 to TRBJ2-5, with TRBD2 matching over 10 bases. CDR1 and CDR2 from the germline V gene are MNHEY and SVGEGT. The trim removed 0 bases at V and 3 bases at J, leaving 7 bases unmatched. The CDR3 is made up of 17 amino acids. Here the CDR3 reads CASSYSTAGGNKETQYF. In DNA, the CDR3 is TGTGCCAGCAGTTACTCGACAGCGGGGGGGAACAAAGAGACCCAGTACTTC.

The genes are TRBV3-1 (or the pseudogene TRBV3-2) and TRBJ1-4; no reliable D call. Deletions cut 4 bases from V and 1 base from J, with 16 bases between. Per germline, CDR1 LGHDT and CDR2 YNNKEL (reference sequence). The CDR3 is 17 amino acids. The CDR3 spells CASSPGEVARTNEKLFF. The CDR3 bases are TGTGCCAGCAGCCCTGGGGAGGTAGCGAGAACTAATGAAAAACTGTTTTTT.

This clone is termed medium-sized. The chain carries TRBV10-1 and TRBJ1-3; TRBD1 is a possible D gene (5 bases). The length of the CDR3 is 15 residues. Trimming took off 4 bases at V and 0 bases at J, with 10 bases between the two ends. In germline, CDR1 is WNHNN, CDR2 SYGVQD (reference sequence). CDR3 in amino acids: CASSGRGHSGNTIYF. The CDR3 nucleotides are TGCGCCAGCAGTGGGAGAGGACACTCTGGAAACACCATATATTTT.

CDR3 bases: TGTGCCTGGACTCCCGAGCGAGGGCGGGACAGGGTCCTCGAGCAGTACTTC. Translated, it gives CAWTPERGRDRVLEQYF. V usage is TRBV30 and J usage is TRBJ2-7; 9 nucleotides align to TRBD1. Germline lookup yields CDR1 GTSNPN and CDR2 SVGIG (reference sequence). This CDR3 contains 17 residues. J gave up 6 bases and V 4 bases, and 19 bases lay outside the gene matches.

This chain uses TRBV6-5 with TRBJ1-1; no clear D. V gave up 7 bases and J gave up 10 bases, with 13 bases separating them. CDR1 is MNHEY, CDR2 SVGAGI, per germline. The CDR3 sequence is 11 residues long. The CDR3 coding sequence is TGTGCCAGCATCCGCAACAGCCTAGCTTTCTTT. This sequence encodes CASIRNSLAFF.

The CDR3 is CASSLGQRDTGELFF. CDR3 nucleotide sequence: TGTGCCAGCAGCTTAGGACAGCGAGACACCGGGGAGCTGTTTTTT. The chain employs TRBV7-8 and TRBJ2-2, with D possibly being TRBD1 (5 bases). From germline, CDR1 is SGHVS and CDR2 FQNEAQ. The CDR3 runs 15 residues. Trimming pared 1 base from V and 3 bases from J, leaving 9 bases between.

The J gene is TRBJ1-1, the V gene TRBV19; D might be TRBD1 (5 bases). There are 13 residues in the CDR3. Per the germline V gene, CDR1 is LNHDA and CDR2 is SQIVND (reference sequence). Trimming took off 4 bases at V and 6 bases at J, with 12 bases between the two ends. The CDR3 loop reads CASSRAGPSEAFF. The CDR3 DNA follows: TGTGCCAGTAGTAGGGCAGGGCCCTCTGAAGCTTTCTTT.

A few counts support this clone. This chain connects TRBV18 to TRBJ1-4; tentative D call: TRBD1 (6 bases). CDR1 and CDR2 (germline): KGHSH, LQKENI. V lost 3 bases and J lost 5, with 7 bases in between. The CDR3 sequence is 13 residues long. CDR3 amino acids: CASSPGTNEKLFF. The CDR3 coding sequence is TGTGCCAGCTCACCGGGGACAAATGAAAAACTGTTTTTT.